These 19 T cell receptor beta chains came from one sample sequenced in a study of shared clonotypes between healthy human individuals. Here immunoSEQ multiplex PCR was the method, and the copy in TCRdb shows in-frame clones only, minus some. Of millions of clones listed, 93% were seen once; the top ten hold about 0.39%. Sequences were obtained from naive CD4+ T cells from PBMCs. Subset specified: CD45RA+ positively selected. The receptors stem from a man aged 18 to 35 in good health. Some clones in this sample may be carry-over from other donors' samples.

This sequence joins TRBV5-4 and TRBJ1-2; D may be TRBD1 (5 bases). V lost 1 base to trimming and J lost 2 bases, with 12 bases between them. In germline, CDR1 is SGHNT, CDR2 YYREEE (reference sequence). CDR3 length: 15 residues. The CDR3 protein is CASSLTRDGNYGYTF. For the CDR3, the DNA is TGTGCCAGCAGCTTGACCAGGGACGGCAACTATGGCTACACCTTC.

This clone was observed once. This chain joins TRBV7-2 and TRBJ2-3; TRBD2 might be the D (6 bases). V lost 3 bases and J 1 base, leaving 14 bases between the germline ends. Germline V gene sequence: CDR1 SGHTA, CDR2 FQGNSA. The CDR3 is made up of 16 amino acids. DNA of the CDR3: TGTGCCAGCAGCTTCTCGCGTTTAGCGGGCACAGATACGCAGTATTTT. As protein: CASSFSRLAGTDTQYF.

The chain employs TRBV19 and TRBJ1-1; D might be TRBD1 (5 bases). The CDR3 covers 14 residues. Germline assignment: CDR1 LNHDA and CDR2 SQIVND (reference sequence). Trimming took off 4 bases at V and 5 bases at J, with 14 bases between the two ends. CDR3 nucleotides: TGTGCCAGTAGTAAGACGCAGGGAAGGACTGAAGCTTTCTTT. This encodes CASSKTQGRTEAFF.

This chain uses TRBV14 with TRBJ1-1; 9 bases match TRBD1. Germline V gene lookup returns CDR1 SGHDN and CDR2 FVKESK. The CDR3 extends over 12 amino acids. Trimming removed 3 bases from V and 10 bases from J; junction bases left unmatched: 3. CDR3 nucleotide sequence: TGTGCCAGCAGCCAGGACAGGGGTTTAGCTTTCTTT. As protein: CASSQDRGLAFF.

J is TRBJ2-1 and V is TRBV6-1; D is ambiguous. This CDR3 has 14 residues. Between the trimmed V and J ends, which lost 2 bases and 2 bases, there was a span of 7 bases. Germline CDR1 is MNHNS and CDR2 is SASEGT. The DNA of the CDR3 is TGTGCCAGCAGTGAAATTCAGACCTACAATGAGCAGTTCTTC. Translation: CASSEIQTYNEQFF.

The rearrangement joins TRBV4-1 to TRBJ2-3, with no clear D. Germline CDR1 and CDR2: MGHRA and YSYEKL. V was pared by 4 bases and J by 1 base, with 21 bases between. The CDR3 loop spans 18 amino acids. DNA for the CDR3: TGCGCCAGCAGCCGCCCCCCCCGGGTCGCGGAGCGCACAGATACGCAGTATTTT. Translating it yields CASSRPPRVAERTDTQYF.

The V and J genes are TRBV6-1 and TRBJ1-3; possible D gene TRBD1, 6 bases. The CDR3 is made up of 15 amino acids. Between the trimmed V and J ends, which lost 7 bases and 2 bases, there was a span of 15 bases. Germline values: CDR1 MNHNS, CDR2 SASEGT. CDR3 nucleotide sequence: TGTGCCAGCAAGGGTCGGAACAGGGCTGGAAACACCATATATTTT. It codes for CASKGRNRAGNTIYF.

CDR3 bases: TGTGCCAGCAGCTTACAAGCGGGAGCTCCGAACAATGAGCAGTTCTTC. This sequence encodes CASSLQAGAPNNEQFF. The genes are TRBV7-2 and TRBJ2-1; 8 bases map to TRBD2. Germline-derived CDR1 and CDR2 are SGHTA and FQGNSA. J gave up 5 bases and V 2 bases, and 8 bases lay outside the gene matches. The CDR3 loop spans 16 amino acids. The full variable domain, rest sourced from reference TRBV7-2 and TRBJ2-1, is GAGVSQSPSNKVTEKGKDVELRCDPISGHTALYWYRQSLGQGLEFLIYFQGNSAPDKSGLPSDRFSAERTGGSVSTLTIQRTQQEDSAVYLCASSLQAGAPNNEQFFGPGTRLTVL.

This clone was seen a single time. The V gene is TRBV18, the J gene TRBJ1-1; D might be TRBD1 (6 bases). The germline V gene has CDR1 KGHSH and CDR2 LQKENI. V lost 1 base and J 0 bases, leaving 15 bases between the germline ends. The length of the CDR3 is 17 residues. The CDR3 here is CASSPRVGGALNTEAFF. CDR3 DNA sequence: TGTGCCAGCTCACCACGGGTCGGGGGGGCCCTGAACACTGAAGCTTTCTTT.

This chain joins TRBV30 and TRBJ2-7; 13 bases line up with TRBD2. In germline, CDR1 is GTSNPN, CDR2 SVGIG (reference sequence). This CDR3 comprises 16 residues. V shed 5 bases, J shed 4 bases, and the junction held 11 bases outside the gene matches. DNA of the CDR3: TGTGCCTGGGGGGCTTCACTAGCGGGAGGGCCTTACGAGCAGTACTTC. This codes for CAWGASLAGGPYEQYF.

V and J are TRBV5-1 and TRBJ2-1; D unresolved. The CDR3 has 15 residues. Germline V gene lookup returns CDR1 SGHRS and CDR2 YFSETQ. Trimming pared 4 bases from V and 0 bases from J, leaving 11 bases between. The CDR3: CASSLDTYSYNEQFF. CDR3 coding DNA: TGCGCCAGCAGCCTCGACACTTACTCCTACAATGAGCAGTTCTTC.

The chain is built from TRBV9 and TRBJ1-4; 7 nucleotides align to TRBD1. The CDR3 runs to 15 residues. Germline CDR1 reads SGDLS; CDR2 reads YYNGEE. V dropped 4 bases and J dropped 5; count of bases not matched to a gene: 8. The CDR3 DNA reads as TGTGCCAGCAGCCCTACAGGGGAGGCAAATGAAAAACTGTTTTTT. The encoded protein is CASSPTGEANEKLFF.

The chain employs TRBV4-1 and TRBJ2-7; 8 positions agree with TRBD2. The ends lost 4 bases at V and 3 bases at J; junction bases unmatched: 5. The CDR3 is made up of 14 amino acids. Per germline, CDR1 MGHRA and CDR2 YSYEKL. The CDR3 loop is CASSLLAGGYEQYF. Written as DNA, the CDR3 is TGCGCCAGCAGCCTTTTGGCGGGAGGCTACGAGCAGTACTTC.

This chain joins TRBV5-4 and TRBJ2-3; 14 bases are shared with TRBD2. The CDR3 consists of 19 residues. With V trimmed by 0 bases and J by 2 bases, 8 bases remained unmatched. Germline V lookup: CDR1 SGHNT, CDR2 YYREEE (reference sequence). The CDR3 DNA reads TGTGCCAGCAGCTTGGAAATTGGGACTAGCGGGGGATACACAGATACGCAGTATTTT. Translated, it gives CASSLEIGTSGGYTDTQYF.

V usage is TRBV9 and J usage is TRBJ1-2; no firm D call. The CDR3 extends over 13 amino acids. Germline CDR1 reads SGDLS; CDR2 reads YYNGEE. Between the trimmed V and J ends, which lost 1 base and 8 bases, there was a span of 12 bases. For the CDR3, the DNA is TGTGCCAGCAGCGTACATGTAGGGCAGGGCTACACCTTC. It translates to CASSVHVGQGYTF.

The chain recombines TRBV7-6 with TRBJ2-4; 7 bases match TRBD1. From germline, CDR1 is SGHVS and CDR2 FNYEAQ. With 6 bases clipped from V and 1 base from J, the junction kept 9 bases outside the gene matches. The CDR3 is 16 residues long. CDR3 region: CASSPDVRGAKNIQYF. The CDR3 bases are TGTGCCAGCAGTCCCGACGTCAGGGGGGCCAAAAACATTCAGTACTTC. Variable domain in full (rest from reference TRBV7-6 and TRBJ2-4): GAGVSQSPRYKVTKRGQDVALRCDPISGHVSLYWYRQALGQGPEFLTYFNYEAQQDKSGLPNDRFSAERPEGSISTLTIQRTEQRDSAMYRCASSPDVRGAKNIQYFGAGTRLSVL.

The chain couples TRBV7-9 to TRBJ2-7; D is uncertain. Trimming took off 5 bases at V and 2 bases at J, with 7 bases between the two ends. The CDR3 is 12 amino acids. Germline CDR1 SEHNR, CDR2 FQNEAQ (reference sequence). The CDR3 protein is CASSTSTYEQYF. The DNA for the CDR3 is TGTGCCAGCAGCACTTCTACCTACGAGCAGTACTTC. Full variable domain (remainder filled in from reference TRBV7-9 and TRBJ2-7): DTGVSQNPRHKITKRGQNVTFRCDPISEHNRLYWYRQTLGQGPEFLTYFQNEAQLEKSRLLSDRFSAERPKGSFSTLEIQRTEQGDSAMYLCASSTSTYEQYFGPGTRLTVT.

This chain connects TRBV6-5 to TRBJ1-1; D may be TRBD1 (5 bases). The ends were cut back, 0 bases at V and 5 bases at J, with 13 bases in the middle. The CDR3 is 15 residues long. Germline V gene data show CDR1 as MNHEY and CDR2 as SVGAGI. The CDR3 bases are TGTGCCAGCAGTTACTCAGCGGTAGGGGTTACTGAAGCTTTCTTT. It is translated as CASSYSAVGVTEAFF.

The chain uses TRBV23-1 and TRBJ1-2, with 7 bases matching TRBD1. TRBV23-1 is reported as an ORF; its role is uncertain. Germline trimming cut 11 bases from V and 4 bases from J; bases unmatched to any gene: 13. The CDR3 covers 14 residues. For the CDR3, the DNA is TGCGCCGGGCCTCAGGGACAGCAACCCTATGGCTACACCTTC. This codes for CAGPQGQQPYGYTF.